Ten or more counts support the clone carrying this TCR beta chain. TCR cDNA received a 3' ligated oligonucleotide that carried a UMI. Whole blood, about 2.5 ml, came from adult healthy volunteers. The SP2 primer and nested alpha and beta constant region primers amplified ligated cDNA in four rounds. In TCRdb, the 5' RACE reads were re-called with MiXCR into one record per CDR3 protein. This table holds 48,000 or so distinct CDR3 sequences, around 5% found once. This record comes from a study of naive and memory T cell subsets. The clonotype originates from a female donor in good health.

The CDR3 loop is CASSIGGLTGELFF. The CDR3 region has the DNA TGTGCCAGCAGCATAGGGGGCCTGACCGGGGAGCTGTTTTTT. J is TRBJ2-2 and V is TRBV28, with 7 nucleotides matching TRBD1. V was pared by 6 bases and J by 5 bases, with 6 bases of the junction left unmatched. The length of the CDR3 is 14 residues. The germline V gene has CDR1 MDHEN and CDR2 SYDVKM.